This T cell receptor (beta chain) derives from a study of blood T cell repertoires in COVID-19. CDR1 is MGHDK and CDR2 is SYGVNS in the germline V gene. The V and J ends lost 3 bases and 4 bases respectively, with 6 bases between them. The length of the CDR3 is 12 residues. TCRdb's table, derived via immunoSEQ multiplex PCR, lists solely in-frame clones and lacks some. The sample gives about 210,000 clones, 86% of which show up once; about 3.8% is in the top ten. The TCR sequence derives from a woman aged 40 to 49 with acute COVID-19. The sample consisted of PBMCs or T cells enriched from blood (not recorded which). The genes are TRBV25-1 and TRBJ2-5; D is undetermined. The CDR3 DNA reads TGTGCCAGCAGTGACTCCGGAGAGACCCAGTACTTC. It codes for CASSDSGETQYF.